One sample yielded the 21 T cell receptor beta chains listed below, sequenced in a study of T cells in Graves' hyperthyroidism and ophthalmopathy. TCR beta CDR3 sequences were amplified from RNA transcripts. Researchers ran a first-round RT-PCR on the TCR CDR3 using the HTBI primer set. TCRdb independently ran MiXCR on the multiplex PCR reads; one entry per CDR3 protein. The data contain 500,000 to 650,000 distinct CDR3 sequences, about 46% of them singletons. Sequences were obtained from peripheral blood or thyroid tissue (not recorded which). The receptor set was obtained from an adult woman with Graves' disease, either hyperthyroidism or ophthalmopathy (not recorded which).

In its sample, this clonotype was seen many times. The chain recombines TRBV2 with TRBJ1-2; D gene uncertain. The CDR3 runs 17 residues. Germline loops: CDR1 SNHLY, CDR2 FYNNEI. V lost 1 base to trimming and J lost 6 bases, with 21 bases between them. CDR3 region: CASSEGLSGISLHGYTF. The CDR3 nucleotides read TGTGCCAGCAGTGAAGGCCTATCGGGGATTAGCCTACATGGCTACACCTTC.

The V call is TRBV9, the J call TRBJ1-1; D remains unclear. The germline gives CDR1 SGDLS, CDR2 YYNGEE. V lost 0 bases and J 5 bases, leaving 8 bases between the germline ends. CDR3 length: 13 residues. Written as DNA, the CDR3 is TGTGCCAGCAGCGTAGAAGTGAGAACTGAAGCTTTCTTT. Its translation is CASSVEVRTEAFF.

The chain has TRBV11-2 and TRBJ2-3, with 9 bases fitting TRBD1. The germline V gene has CDR1 SGHAT and CDR2 FQNNGV. J was trimmed by 5 bases and V by 2 bases; bases with no gene match: 8. The CDR3 loop spans 16 amino acids. Here the CDR3 reads CASSLHRDRALDTQYF. The CDR3 DNA reads as TGTGCCAGCAGCTTACACCGGGACAGGGCACTAGATACGCAGTATTTT.

This chain joins TRBV15 and TRBJ1-4; TRBD1 matches at 8 bases. This CDR3 is built from 15 residues. Germline V gene sequence: CDR1 LNHNV, CDR2 YYDKDF (reference sequence). V shed 3 bases, J shed 6 bases, and the junction held 6 bases outside the gene matches. The CDR3, as DNA: TGTGCCACCAGCAGGAGGACAGGGTTATATGAAAAACTGTTTTTT. Translation: CATSRRTGLYEKLFF.

This chain connects TRBV25-1 to TRBJ1-2, with TRBD1 matching over 8 bases. The CDR3 is 13 amino acids. J lost 6 bases, V lost 2 bases, and 2 bases had no gene match. CDR1 is MGHDK and CDR2 is SYGVNS in the germline V gene. CDR3 loop: CASSERTGNGYTF. The CDR3 DNA follows: TGTGCCAGCAGTGAAAGGACAGGGAATGGCTACACCTTC.

In the case of this clonotype: One junction end does not reproduce the germline sequence, and a read error may be involved. The chain is built from TRBV7-2 and TRBJ1-2; D not certain. CDR1 is SGHTA, CDR2 FQGNSA, per germline. The CDR3 is 13 amino acids. Written as DNA, the CDR3 is TGTGCCAACAGCCAAGTCAATAACTATGGCTACACCTTC. Its translation is CANSQVNNYGYTF.

This clonotype was found a few times. The chain combines TRBV7-9 with TRBJ2-3; D gene uncertain. The V gene lost 4 bases and the J gene lost 0 bases, with 8 bases spanning the gap. The germline V gene has CDR1 SEHNR and CDR2 FQNEAQ (reference sequence). CDR3 size: 14 residues. The DNA for the CDR3 is TGTGCCAGCAGCTCGGACCCTAGCACAGATACGCAGTATTTT. Translated: CASSSDPSTDTQYF.

The sample holds many counts of this clonotype. This chain uses TRBV7-8 with TRBJ2-7; D perhaps matches TRBD2 (6 bases). With 5 bases removed from V and 6 bases from J, the gap between germline ends came to 17 bases. In germline, CDR1 is SGHVS, CDR2 FQNEAQ. There are 14 residues in the CDR3. CDR3 sequence: CASSPPPGVREQYF. In nucleotides, the CDR3 is TGTGCCAGCAGCCCCCCGCCGGGAGTCCGCGAGCAGTACTTC. The full variable domain, its missing parts supplied by reference TRBV7-8 and TRBJ2-7, is GAGVSQSPRYKVAKRGQDVALRCDPISGHVSLFWYQQALGQGPEFLTYFQNEAQLDKSGLPSDRFFAERPEGSVSTLKIQRTQQEDSAVYLCASSPPPGVREQYFGPGTRLTVT.

This clonotype was found many times. This chain joins TRBV29-1 and TRBJ2-7, with D perhaps matching TRBD2 (5 bases). V gave up 0 bases and J gave up 5 bases, with 17 bases separating them. Germline CDR1 SQVTM, CDR2 ANQGSEA. This CDR3 is built from 15 residues. The CDR3 region is CSVEDLGKAGHEQYF. The DNA of the CDR3 is TGCAGCGTTGAAGATCTTGGGAAGGCGGGCCACGAGCAGTACTTC.

The chain employs TRBV12-3 or TRBV12-4 and TRBJ2-2, with a possible D match to TRBD1 (6 bases). The CDR3 spans 15 residues. Trimming shortened V by 6 bases and J by 2 bases, and 13 bases separated the two germline ends. The CDR3 region has the DNA TGTGCCAGCAGCCGCGGACAGCCTAACACCGGGGAGCTGTTTTTT. Amino acids: CASSRGQPNTGELFF.

This clonotype was counted between two and nine times. The V and J genes are TRBV6-1 and TRBJ2-7; TRBD1 matches 8 bases. Germline CDR1 MNHNS, CDR2 SASEGT. V dropped 6 bases and J dropped 5; count of bases not matched to a gene: 15. CDR3 length: 16 amino acids. The CDR3 sequence is CASSRTGSSPAHEQYF. CDR3 bases: TGTGCCAGCAGCAGGACAGGGAGCTCCCCCGCCCACGAGCAGTACTTC.

This clonotype was seen ten or more times. The V gene is TRBV19, the J gene TRBJ2-2; TRBD1 aligns across 7 bases. Germline V gene data show CDR1 as LNHDA and CDR2 as SQIVND (reference sequence). There are 16 residues in the CDR3. V gave up 3 bases and J gave up 7 bases; unmatched junction bases: 11. CDR3 coding DNA: TGTGCCAGTAGTATCGGAGGCAGCAGGGGGATCGGGGAGCTGTTTTTT. Translated: CASSIGGSRGIGELFF. The whole variable domain, filled in from reference TRBV19 and TRBJ2-2, reads DGGITQSPKYLFRKEGQNVTLSCEQNLNHDAMYWYRQDPGQGLRLIYYSQIVNDFQKGDIAEGYSVSREKKESFPLTVTSAQKNPTAFYLCASSIGGSRGIGELFFGEGSRLTVL.

Notes on this clonotype: A junction boundary mismatches the germline segment, possibly from a read error. The CDR3 nucleotides read TGTGCCACCAGCAGGTCCCCAGGCGGTGATTCACTCCTCCACTTT. Translation: CATSRSPGGDSLLHF. The chain employs TRBV15 and TRBJ1-6, with D unresolved. The CDR3 has 15 amino acids. The germline V gene encodes CDR1 LNHNV and CDR2 YYDKDF (reference sequence).

Details on this clonotype: One end of the junction varies from germline; a read error may be responsible. The rearrangement joins TRBV9 to TRBJ2-7, with 9 bases that match TRBD1. Germline CDR1 reads SGDLS; CDR2 reads YYNGEE. The CDR3 loop spans 15 amino acids. The CDR3 protein is CASSRTTGGVGEQYF. CDR3 nucleotide sequence: TGCGCCAGCAGCAGGACGACAGGGGGAGTCGGCGAGCAGTACTTC.

A few counts support this clonotype. V usage is TRBV15 and J usage is TRBJ2-6; possibly TRBD2 for D (6 bases). CDR1 and CDR2 from the germline V gene are LNHNV and YYDKDF (reference sequence). V shed 0 bases and J shed 1 base, with 7 bases lying between them. The CDR3 loop spans 16 amino acids. The CDR3 protein is CATSRDRESGANVLTF. For the CDR3, the DNA is TGTGCCACCAGCAGAGATCGGGAGTCTGGGGCCAACGTCCTGACTTTC.

This clonotype was seen a single time. This chain links TRBV20-1 with TRBJ2-7; D may be TRBD1 or TRBD2 (5 bases each). CDR1 and CDR2 (germline): DFQATT, SNEGSKA (reference sequence). With 1 base removed from V and 1 base from J, the gap between germline ends came to 8 bases. The CDR3 spans 13 residues. CDR3 in DNA: TGCAGTGCTAGAGCAGAGGGGTCCTACGAGCAGTACTTC. It translates to CSARAEGSYEQYF.

This chain links TRBV7-9 with TRBJ2-5; 8 bases are a match to TRBD1. Germline trimming cut 5 bases from V and 5 bases from J; bases unmatched to any gene: 7. The CDR3 is made up of 14 amino acids. Germline V gene sequence: CDR1 SEHNR, CDR2 FQNEAQ (reference sequence). The CDR3 protein is CASSHRDRRETQYF. The CDR3, as DNA: TGTGCCAGCAGCCACCGGGACAGGAGGGAGACCCAGTACTTC.

This clonotype was seen at least ten times. The chain employs TRBV4-1 and TRBJ1-1; D is uncertain. CDR1 and CDR2 (germline): MGHRA, YSYEKL. V dropped 0 bases and J dropped 11 bases, with 16 bases sitting between them. The CDR3 has 14 amino acids. Written as DNA, the CDR3 is TGCGCCAGCAGCCAAGATCCCGGGGTCCAGAGGGCTTTCTTT. Translation: CASSQDPGVQRAFF.

This rearrangement joins TRBV7-9 to TRBJ1-4, with a weak D call TRBD1 (6 bases). There are 15 residues in the CDR3. In germline, CDR1 is SEHNR, CDR2 FQNEAQ (reference sequence). V was trimmed by 5 bases and J by 6 bases, leaving 16 bases between them. The CDR3 protein is CASSPGTLIDEKLFF. CDR3 bases: TGTGCCAGCAGCCCGGGGACATTAATTGATGAAAAACTGTTTTTT.

This chain connects TRBV12-3 or TRBV12-4 to TRBJ1-2; TRBD1 might be the D (6 bases). This CDR3 is 13 amino acids long. Trimming left V 5 bases short and J 1 base short, with 8 bases between. The CDR3 spells CASSGQRNYGYTF. CDR3 coding DNA: TGTGCCAGCAGTGGACAGCGTAACTATGGCTACACCTTC.

The sample holds one count of this clonotype. The gene calls are TRBV19 and TRBJ2-2; D possibly corresponds to TRBD2 (6 bases). The CDR3 consists of 14 residues. Trimming took 6 bases from V and 5 from J, leaving 13 bases between them. Germline CDR1 and CDR2: LNHDA and SQIVND (reference sequence). DNA of the CDR3: TGTGCCAGTAGCGGAGTGGGGACTACCGGGGAGCTGTTTTTT. Translated: CASSGVGTTGELFF.